This T cell receptor (beta chain) is drawn from a study of cytomegalovirus exposure and HLA in healthy donors. Overall study context: A previous analysis identified approximately 120 million unique TCR beta sequences derived from around 200 million T cells.

About this clone: The antigen remains undetermined.

The V gene's germline CDR1 is MNHEY and CDR2 SVGAGI. V lost 5 bases and J 6 bases, leaving 10 bases between the germline ends. This CDR3 contains 12 residues. PCR involved 60 Vbeta and 13 Jbeta primers. Libraries were prepared by immunoSEQ multiplex PCR; TCRdb keeps only in-frame clonotypes and omits some of them. The sample has around 150,000 clones, roughly 73% seen once; the top ten hold 1.1% to 1.5%. Overall study results and limits: Researchers had no immune exposure information except CMV serostatus available.

The source of this sequence is a woman in her 30s in good health and CMV-seronegative. The source material was PBMCs. This chain joins TRBV6-5 and TRBJ1-2, with D perhaps matching TRBD1 (6 bases). The CDR3 sequence is CASSKRQDGYTF. CDR3 nucleotide sequence: TGTGCCAGCAGTAAGAGACAGGATGGCTACACCTTC.